One and the same sample provided the 27 T cell receptor beta chains below, sequenced in a study of T cells in Graves' hyperthyroidism and ophthalmopathy. TCR beta CDR3 regions were amplified from RNA transcripts. First-round RT-PCR targeting the TCR CDR3 was performed with the HTBI primer set. TCRdb itself ran the multiplex PCR reads through MiXCR, one entry per CDR3 protein. The table shows around 800,000 distinct CDR3 sequences, with about two fifths occurring only once. Sequencing was carried out using blood. The receptor source for this set is a man between 18 and 29 years old with Graves' hyperthyroidism.

This clonotype was counted only a few times. At one of its ends the junction is not consistent with the germline gene, which may arise from a read error. The rearrangement joins TRBV7-7 to TRBJ2-2, with D unresolved. CDR1 is SSHAT, CDR2 FNYEAQ, per germline (reference sequence). CDR3 length: 17 amino acids. The CDR3: CASSLQTGAYNTGELFF. CDR3 nucleotides: TGTGCTAGCAGCTTACAGACGGGCGCTTACAACACCGGGGAGCTGTTTTTT.

This clonotype has a count of ten or more. The gene calls are TRBV29-1 and TRBJ2-2; weak D call: TRBD2 (5 bases). CDR1 and CDR2 (germline): SQVTM, ANQGSEA. This CDR3 is 13 amino acids long. Trimming took 3 bases from V and 3 from J, leaving 8 bases between them. The CDR3 coding sequence is TGCAGCGTTGACCGGGATCACACCGGGGAGCTGTTTTTT. Translating it yields CSVDRDHTGELFF.

This clonotype was seen at least ten times. The genes are TRBV29-1 and TRBJ1-1; tentatively, D is TRBD1 (5 bases). Germline V gene lookup returns CDR1 SQVTM and CDR2 ANQGSEA. The CDR3 sequence is 13 residues long. The V end lost 5 bases, the J end lost 0 bases, and 10 bases lay between the germline ends. CDR3 amino acids: CSVTGLMNTEAFF. The CDR3 nucleotides read TGCAGCGTTACAGGCTTGATGAACACTGAAGCTTTCTTT.

This clonotype appeared once. The chain is built from TRBV7-3 and TRBJ2-2, with TRBD1 matching 7 bases. This CDR3 is 16 amino acids long. CDR1 SGHTA and CDR2 FQGTGA come from the germline V gene. V lost 6 bases and J lost 1; bases outside the gene matches: 8. Written as DNA, the CDR3 is TGTGCCAGCAGTTTGAGGGGGCAACGGAACACCGGGGAGCTGTTTTTT. This sequence encodes CASSLRGQRNTGELFF. The variable domain in full, completed from reference TRBV7-3 and TRBJ2-2, reads GAGVSQTPSNKVTEKGKYVELRCDPISGHTALYWYRQSLGQGPEFLIYFQGTGAADDSGLPNDRFFAVRPEGSVSTLKIQRTERGDSAVYLCASSLRGQRNTGELFFGEGSRLTVL.

This clonotype has a single count. The chain is built from TRBV7-9 and TRBJ1-1; 7 bases line up with TRBD1. The CDR3 length is 16 residues. Germline CDR1 reads SEHNR; CDR2 reads FQNEAQ (reference sequence). J gave up 1 base and V 5 bases, and 10 bases lay outside the gene matches. The CDR3 is CASSAGQASPNTEAFF. As DNA, the CDR3 is TGTGCCAGCAGCGCCGGACAGGCCTCACCGAACACTGAAGCTTTCTTT.

The chain recombines TRBV20-1 with TRBJ2-7, with D perhaps TRBD1 (5 bases). CDR1 DFQATT and CDR2 SNEGSKA come from the germline V gene (reference sequence). V lost 3 bases, J lost 5 bases, and 20 bases lay in between. CDR3 length: 15 amino acids. The CDR3: CSARGLLSIPDEQYF. In DNA, the CDR3 is TGCAGTGCTAGGGGGCTGCTTAGTATTCCGGACGAGCAGTACTTC.

Details on this clonotype: The CDR3 does not end in the conserved phenylalanine or tryptophan, so this is likely a read error. Because the CDR3's place on the DNA is in doubt, the DNA is left out and the CDR3 is given as listed by TCRdb. V usage is TRBV20-1 and J usage is TRBJ1-3. CDR1 DFQATT and CDR2 SNEGSKA come from the germline V gene (reference sequence). From its first to its last residue, the CDR3 has 8 amino acids. This CDR3 reads CSAVHRLA.

This rearrangement joins TRBV5-4 to TRBJ1-2; D unresolved. Germline V gene lookup returns CDR1 SGHNT and CDR2 YYREEE (reference sequence). Between the trimmed V and J ends, which lost 0 bases and 2 bases, there was a span of 11 bases. The CDR3 is 15 residues long. The CDR3, as DNA: TGTGCCAGCAGCTTGGAGGTTGCGGTCAACTATGGCTACACCTTC. The encoded protein is CASSLEVAVNYGYTF.

Note on this clonotype: This could be a read error, since a much larger clone is one nucleotide away. This chain joins TRBV5-8 and TRBJ1-1; perhaps TRBD1 as D (5 bases). Germline V CDR1 and CDR2: SGHTS, YDEGEE. CDR3 length equals 14 residues. The CDR3 is CASSFSGLDTAAFF. The CDR3 DNA reads as TGTGCCAGCAGCTTTTCAGGGCTGGACACTGCAGCTTTCTTT.

Many counts were recorded for this clonotype. The chain uses TRBV2 and TRBJ2-5; no definite D call. The V gene lost 6 bases and the J gene lost 4 bases, with 9 bases spanning the gap. The CDR3 has 12 amino acids. Germline loops: CDR1 SNHLY, CDR2 FYNNEI. CDR3 region: CASRAVGETQYF. As DNA, the CDR3 is TGTGCCAGCAGGGCTGTTGGAGAGACCCAGTACTTC.

This clonotype was observed a handful of times. The chain links TRBV2 to TRBJ1-1, with D tentatively TRBD1 (6 bases). The germline gives CDR1 SNHLY, CDR2 FYNNEI. The V gene lost 2 bases and the J gene lost 5 bases, with 15 bases spanning the gap. The CDR3 covers 15 residues. The CDR3 sequence is CASSEWAGAVTEAFF. The CDR3 nucleotides are TGTGCCAGCAGTGAATGGGCAGGGGCGGTTACTGAAGCTTTCTTT.

The V and J genes are TRBV11-2 and TRBJ1-1; possible D gene TRBD1, 5 bases. The CDR3 totals 15 residues. The germline gives CDR1 SGHAT, CDR2 FQNNGV. V lost 5 bases and J lost 2, with 15 bases in between. This CDR3 reads CASSQYQGLNTEAFF. The CDR3 nucleotides read TGTGCCAGCAGCCAATACCAGGGATTAAACACTGAAGCTTTCTTT.

Of note for this clonotype: A much larger clone lies one base from this, so it may be a read error. This chain uses TRBV20-1 with TRBJ2-7; a weak D match, TRBD2 (6 bases). The CDR3 covers 12 residues. Trimming took 3 bases from V and 3 from J, leaving 9 bases between them. Per germline, CDR1 DFQATT and CDR2 SNEGSKA (reference sequence). The CDR3 sequence is CSASPGSYEQYF. The CDR3 DNA follows: TGCAGTGCTAGCCCCGGGAGCTACGAGCAGTACTTC.

About this clonotype: A read error may account for a junction end that differs from germline. This chain uses TRBV14 with TRBJ2-7; possibly TRBD2 for D (7 bases). CDR1 is SGHDN and CDR2 is FVKESK in the germline V gene. CDR3 length: 11 amino acids. CDR3 region: CASSQGGGANF. The DNA of the CDR3 is TGTGCCAGCAGCCAAGGAGGGGGGGCGAACTTC.

At least ten counts were recorded for this clonotype. The rearrangement joins TRBV15 to TRBJ1-4; D is unresolved. This CDR3 is built from 11 residues. In germline, CDR1 is LNHNV, CDR2 YYDKDF (reference sequence). Trimming pared 5 bases from V and 4 bases from J, leaving 2 bases between. The CDR3 spells CATSRNEKLFF. Here the CDR3 DNA reads TGTGCCACCAGCCGTAATGAAAAACTGTTTTTT.

As concerns this clonotype: Just one base apart from a much larger clone, this may be a read error. The chain combines TRBV7-8 with TRBJ2-7; no reliable D call. CDR3 length equals 13 residues. From germline, CDR1 is SGHVS and CDR2 FQNEAQ. The ends were cut back, 2 bases at V and 2 bases at J, with 7 bases in the middle. CDR3 in DNA: TGTGCCAGCAGCTTAACCCAAGCCTACGAGCAGTACTTC. Its translation: CASSLTQAYEQYF.

This clonotype appeared many times. This chain links TRBV2 with TRBJ1-3; TRBD1 matches at 7 bases. The CDR3 sequence is 13 residues long. Trimming removed 11 bases from V and 2 bases from J; junction bases left unmatched: 6. CDR1 and CDR2 from the germline V gene are SNHLY and FYNNEI. CDR3 amino acids: CAGKTGPGNTIYF. The CDR3, as DNA: TGTGCCGGGAAGACAGGGCCTGGAAACACCATATATTTT.

This rearrangement joins TRBV7-9 to TRBJ1-5, with D perhaps TRBD1 (5 bases). V lost 6 bases to trimming and J lost 8 bases, with 14 bases between them. There are 13 residues in the CDR3. Germline-derived CDR1 and CDR2 are SEHNR and FQNEAQ (reference sequence). CDR3 DNA: TGTGCCAGCAGTGAGGGCACAGGAGAGCCCCAGCATTTT. It yields the protein CASSEGTGEPQHF. The complete variable domain, with remaining parts taken from reference TRBV7-9 and TRBJ1-5, reads DTGVSQNPRHKITKRGQNVTFRCDPISEHNRLYWYRQTLGQGPEFLTYFQNEAQLEKSRLLSDRFSAERPKGSFSTLEIQRTEQGDSAMYLCASSEGTGEPQHFGDGTRLSIL.

This clonotype appeared many times. This chain links TRBV9 with TRBJ2-5; no firm D call. V was clipped by 0 bases and J by 2 bases, with 17 bases between them. The CDR3 spans 17 residues. CDR1 is SGDLS and CDR2 is YYNGEE in the germline V gene. CDR3 sequence: CASSVAVGKGPQETQYF. The DNA for the CDR3 is TGTGCCAGCAGCGTAGCTGTAGGGAAAGGACCGCAAGAGACCCAGTACTTC.

This clonotype has only a few counts. This chain joins TRBV11-2 and TRBJ2-7; TRBD2 might be the D (5 bases). The CDR3 contains 16 residues. CDR1 and CDR2 from the germline V gene are SGHAT and FQNNGV. The V and J ends lost 0 bases and 2 bases respectively, with 14 bases between them. In DNA, the CDR3 is TGTGCCAGCAGCTTAGATCAATGGAGCGGCCCCTACGAGCAGTACTTC. It codes for CASSLDQWSGPYEQYF.

The rearrangement links TRBV7-2 to TRBJ1-2, with 8 positions matching TRBD1. The ends lost 7 bases at V and 3 bases at J; junction bases unmatched: 7. CDR3 length: 14 residues. Germline V gene sequence: CDR1 SGHTA, CDR2 FQGNSA. CDR3 nucleotide sequence: TGTGCCAGCAACCCGAAGGGACAGGACTATGGCTACACCTTC. Translation gives CASNPKGQDYGYTF.

J is TRBJ1-5 and V is TRBV4-1, with D uncertain. V was trimmed by 0 bases and J by 7 bases, leaving 7 bases between them. The CDR3 runs to 13 residues. Per germline, CDR1 MGHRA and CDR2 YSYEKL. As DNA, the CDR3 is TGCGCCAGCAGCCAAGAGTTCGCACAGCCCCAGCATTTT. Protein product: CASSQEFAQPQHF.

V and J are TRBV5-5 and TRBJ1-6, with 7 bases aligning to TRBD1. After removal of 1 base from V and 9 bases from J, the junction contained 13 bases not matched to a gene. CDR1 is SGHKS and CDR2 is YYEKEE in the germline V gene (reference sequence). The CDR3 has 17 amino acids. CDR3 coding DNA: TGTGCCAGCAGCTTGAGATTGTACAGGGGATTCGCTTCACCCCTCCACTTT. Its protein product is CASSLRLYRGFASPLHF.

CDR3 in DNA: TGCAGTGCTCACCGGGACAGAGTCGATCAGCCCCAGCATTTT. Residues: CSAHRDRVDQPQHF. The chain uses TRBV20-1 and TRBJ1-5, with 7 bases that match TRBD1. There are 14 residues in the CDR3. The V segment lost 5 bases and the J segment 5 bases; nucleotides outside the gene matches: 9. Germline lookup yields CDR1 DFQATT and CDR2 SNEGSKA (reference sequence).

This clonotype was seen at least ten times. This rearrangement joins TRBV20-1 to TRBJ2-5, with 8 bases that match TRBD1. The CDR3 extends over 14 amino acids. Germline V CDR1 and CDR2: DFQATT, SNEGSKA (reference sequence). The ends lost 4 bases at V and 1 base at J; junction bases unmatched: 5. The DNA of the CDR3 is TGCAGTGCTAACGACAGGGGATTCCAAGAGACCCAGTACTTC. Amino acid sequence: CSANDRGFQETQYF.

The V gene is TRBV7-2, the J gene TRBJ1-3; no firm D call. The CDR3 contains 15 residues. Trimming took off 5 bases at V and 3 bases at J, with 14 bases between the two ends. Germline lookup yields CDR1 SGHTA and CDR2 FQGNSA. The DNA for the CDR3 is TGTGCCAGCAGCCCCTTCTTCAGCTATGGAAACACCATATATTTT. Encoded protein: CASSPFFSYGNTIYF.

This clonotype occurred many times. J is TRBJ1-4 and V is TRBV10-2, with D hard to call. With 6 bases removed from V and 0 bases from J, the gap between germline ends came to 11 bases. The CDR3 has 15 residues. The germline V gene encodes CDR1 WSHSY and CDR2 SAAADI. CDR3 nucleotide sequence: TGCGCCAGCAGAAGGCACGAATCAACTAATGAAAAACTGTTTTTT. Its translation is CASRRHESTNEKLFF.